Detailed here is one T cell receptor (beta chain). The antigen is undetermined. This entry belongs to a study of cytomegalovirus exposure and HLA in healthy donors. Vbeta (60) and Jbeta (13) primers were used in the PCR. The assay was immunoSEQ multiplex PCR, and TCRdb's table has in-frame clones only and misses some. The sample lists about 140,000 clones, 70% to 90% seen once, with about 2.4% in the top ten. Study-level results: Reportedly, diagnosis of cytomegalovirus status by the classifier showed high specificity and sensitivity.

CDR1 and CDR2 from the germline V gene are LNHDA and SQIVND (reference sequence). Trimming removed 6 bases from V and 0 bases from J; junction bases left unmatched: 6. The CDR3 covers 16 residues. The source material was PBMCs. The V gene is TRBV19, the J gene TRBJ2-2, with 8 bases that match TRBD2. The receptor was isolated from a man aged 45 to 65 in good health and CMV-seronegative. The CDR3 region is CASSFPGGANTGELFF. The CDR3 region has the DNA TGTGCCAGTAGCTTCCCCGGGGGGGCGAACACCGGGGAGCTGTTTTTT.